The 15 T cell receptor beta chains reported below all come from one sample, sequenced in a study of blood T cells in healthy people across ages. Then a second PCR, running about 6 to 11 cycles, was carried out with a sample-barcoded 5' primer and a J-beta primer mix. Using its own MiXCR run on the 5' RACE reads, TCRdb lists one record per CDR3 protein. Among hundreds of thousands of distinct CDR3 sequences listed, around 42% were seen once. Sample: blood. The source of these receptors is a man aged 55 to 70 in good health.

The CDR3 region is CASTAGFGEQYF. The CDR3 bases are TGCGCCAGCACCGCCGGATTTGGCGAGCAGTACTTC. The gene calls are TRBV5-1 and TRBJ2-5; unclear D gene. The J call may be wrong; the DNA end is better matched by TRBJ2-7. Germline CDR1 and CDR2: SGHRS and YFSETQ. This CDR3 is 12 amino acids long.

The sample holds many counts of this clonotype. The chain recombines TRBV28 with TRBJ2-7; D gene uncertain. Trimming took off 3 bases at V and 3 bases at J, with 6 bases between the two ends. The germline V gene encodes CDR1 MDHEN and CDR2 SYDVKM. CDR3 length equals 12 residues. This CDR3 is CASSFLGYEQYF. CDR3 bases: TGTGCCAGCAGTTTTTTAGGCTACGAGCAGTACTTC.

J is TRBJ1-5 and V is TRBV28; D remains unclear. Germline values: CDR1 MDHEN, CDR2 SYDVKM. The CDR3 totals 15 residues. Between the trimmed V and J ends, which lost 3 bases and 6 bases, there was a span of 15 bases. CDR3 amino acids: CASSLPGAPSQPQHF. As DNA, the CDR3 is TGTGCCAGCAGTTTGCCGGGAGCCCCCTCTCAGCCCCAGCATTTT.

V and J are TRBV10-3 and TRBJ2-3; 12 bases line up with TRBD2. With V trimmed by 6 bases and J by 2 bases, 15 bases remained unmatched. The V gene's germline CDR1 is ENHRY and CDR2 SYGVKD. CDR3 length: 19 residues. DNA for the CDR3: TGTGCCATCAGCTCCGCGACTAGCGGGGGAACTATGCCCACAGATACGCAGTATTTT. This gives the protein CAISSATSGGTMPTDTQYF.

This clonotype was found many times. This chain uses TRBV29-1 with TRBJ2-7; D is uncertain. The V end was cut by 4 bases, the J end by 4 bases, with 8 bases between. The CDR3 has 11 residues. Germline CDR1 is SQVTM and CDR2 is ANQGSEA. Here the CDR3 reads CSVVSRYEQYF. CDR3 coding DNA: TGCAGCGTTGTAAGTCGGTACGAGCAGTACTTC.

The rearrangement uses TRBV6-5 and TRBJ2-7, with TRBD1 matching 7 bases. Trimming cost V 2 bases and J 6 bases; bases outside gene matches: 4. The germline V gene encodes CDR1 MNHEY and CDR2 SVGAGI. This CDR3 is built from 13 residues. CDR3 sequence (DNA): TGTGCCAGCAGTTACGCAGGGGGTGGCGAGCAGTACTTC. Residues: CASSYAGGGEQYF.

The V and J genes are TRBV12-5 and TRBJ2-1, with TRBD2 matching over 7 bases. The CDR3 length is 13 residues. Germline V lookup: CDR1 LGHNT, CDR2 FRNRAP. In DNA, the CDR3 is TGTGCGGAGCGGGGTGCTCTCTACAATGAGCAGTTCTTC. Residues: CAERGALYNEQFF. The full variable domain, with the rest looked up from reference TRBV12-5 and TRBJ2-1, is DARVTQTPRHKVTEMGQEVTMRCQPILGHNTVFWYRQTMMQGLELLAYFRNRAPLDDSGMPKDRFSAEMPDATLATLKIQPSEPRDSAVYFCAERGALYNEQFFGPGTRLTVL.

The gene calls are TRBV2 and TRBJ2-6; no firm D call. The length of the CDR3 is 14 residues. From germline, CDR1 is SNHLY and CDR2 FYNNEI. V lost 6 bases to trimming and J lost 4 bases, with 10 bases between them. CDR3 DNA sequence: TGTGCCAGCAGAAACGAGAGGGGGGCCAACGTCCTGACTTTC. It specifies CASRNERGANVLTF.

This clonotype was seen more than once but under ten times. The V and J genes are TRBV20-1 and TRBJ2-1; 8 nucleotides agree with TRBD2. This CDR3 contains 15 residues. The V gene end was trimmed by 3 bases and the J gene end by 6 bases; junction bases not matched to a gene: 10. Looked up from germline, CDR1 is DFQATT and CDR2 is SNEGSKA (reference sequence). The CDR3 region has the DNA TGCAGTGCTAGCCTCCCGGCGGGGGGCCTCAATGAGCAGTTCTTC. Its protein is CSASLPAGGLNEQFF.

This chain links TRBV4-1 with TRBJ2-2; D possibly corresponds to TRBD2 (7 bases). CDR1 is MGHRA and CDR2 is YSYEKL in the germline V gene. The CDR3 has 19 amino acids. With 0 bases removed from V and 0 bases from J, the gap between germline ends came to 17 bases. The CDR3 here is CASSQDRGGGRTNTGELFF. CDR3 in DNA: TGCGCCAGCAGCCAAGATAGGGGAGGGGGGAGAACGAACACCGGGGAGCTGTTTTTT.

As DNA, the CDR3 is TGTGCCAGCAGTAAAACCGGGACTCCCTACGAGCAGTACTTC. Residues: CASSKTGTPYEQYF. V gene TRBV6-2 or TRBV6-3 combines with J gene TRBJ2-7; a possible D gene is TRBD2 (6 bases). In germline, CDR1 is MNHEY, CDR2 SVGEGT. The ends were cut back, 5 bases at V and 2 bases at J, with 13 bases in the middle. This CDR3 is built from 14 residues.

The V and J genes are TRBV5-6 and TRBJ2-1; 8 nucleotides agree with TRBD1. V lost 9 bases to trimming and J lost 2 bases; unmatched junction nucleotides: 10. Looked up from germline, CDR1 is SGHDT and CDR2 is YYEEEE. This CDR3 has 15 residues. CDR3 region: CATGLWTGTYNEQFF. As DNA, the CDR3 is TGTGCCACCGGACTTTGGACAGGGACCTACAATGAGCAGTTCTTC.

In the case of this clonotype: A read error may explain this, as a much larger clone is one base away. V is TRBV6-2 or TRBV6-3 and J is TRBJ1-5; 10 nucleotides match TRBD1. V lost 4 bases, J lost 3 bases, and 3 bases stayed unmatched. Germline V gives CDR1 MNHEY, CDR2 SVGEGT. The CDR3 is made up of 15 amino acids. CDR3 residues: CASSSGTGVNQPQHF. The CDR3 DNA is TGTGCCAGCAGTTCCGGGACAGGGGTCAATCAGCCCCAGCATTTT.

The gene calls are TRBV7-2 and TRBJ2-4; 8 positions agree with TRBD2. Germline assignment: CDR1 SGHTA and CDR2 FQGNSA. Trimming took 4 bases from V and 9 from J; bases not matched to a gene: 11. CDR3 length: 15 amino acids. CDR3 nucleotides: TGTGCCAGCAGCTCCTGGACTAGCCTGGGGACCATTCAGTACTTC. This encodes CASSSWTSLGTIQYF.

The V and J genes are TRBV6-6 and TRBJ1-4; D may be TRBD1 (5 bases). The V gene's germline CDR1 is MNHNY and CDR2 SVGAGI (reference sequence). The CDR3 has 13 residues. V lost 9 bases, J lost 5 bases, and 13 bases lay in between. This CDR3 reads CASYRRPNEKLFF. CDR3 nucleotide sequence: TGTGCCAGTTACAGGCGCCCGAATGAAAAACTGTTTTTT.